A selection of T cell receptor beta chains follows, all from one sample in a study of T cell responses to AZD1222 COVID-19 vaccine. Clones were sequenced by immunoSEQ multiplex PCR, and TCRdb holds only the in-frame ones, with some missing. The table records fewer than 85,000 clones, 88% of them present only once. Here the sequenced sample was peripheral blood, taken 28 days after the second dose of the MenACWY control vaccine. The receptors come from an adult who received the MenACWY meningococcal vaccine as a control. Both conserved end residues are part of each CDR3. A D gene is named only where the DNA matches it firmly. Expanded clones get a size class; other rows say once, few or many, or leave the size out.

V gene	D gene	clone size	J gene	CDR3 protein	CDR3 DNA
TRBV14	.	.	TRBJ2-2	CASSQDRRTGELFF	TGTGCCAGCAGCCAAGACCGTAGGACCGGGGAGCTGTTTTTT
TRBV5-1	TRBD1	.	TRBJ1-4	CASSSDGQGNNEKLFF	TGCGCCAGCAGTTCTGACGGACAGGGGAACAATGAAAAACTGTTTTTT
TRBV30	.	.	TRBJ2-7	CAWRDTGSYEQYF	TGTGCCTGGAGAGACACGGGGTCCTACGAGCAGTACTTC
TRBV5-1	.	few	TRBJ2-6	CASSLVSGANVLTF	TGCGCCAGCAGCTTAGTCTCTGGGGCCAACGTCCTGACTTTC
TRBV6-5	.	few	TRBJ1-5	CASRRTGRNQPQHF	TGTGCCAGCAGACGTACAGGGAGGAATCAGCCCCAGCATTTT
TRBV15	TRBD2	few	TRBJ2-3	CATSRVPSGRVDTQYF	TGTGCCACCAGCAGAGTCCCTAGCGGGAGGGTGGATACGCAGTATTTT
TRBV19	.	.	TRBJ2-2	CASSAPNLAPNTGELFF	TGTGCCAGTAGTGCCCCCAACCTAGCGCCGAACACCGGGGAGCTGTTTTTT
TRBV10-3	.	.	TRBJ2-7	CAISDREESEQYF	TGTGCCATCAGTGACAGGGAAGAGTCCGAGCAGTACTTC
TRBV7-2	.	.	TRBJ2-5	CASSLFGGVGQETQYF	TGTGCCAGCAGCTTATTTGGAGGGGTGGGCCAAGAGACCCAGTACTTC
TRBV2	TRBD1	once	TRBJ1-1	CASSEAQGVTEAFF	TGTGCCAGCAGTGAAGCACAGGGGGTCACTGAAGCTTTCTTT
TRBV9	TRBD2	.	TRBJ2-1	CASSGLAGVSNEQFF	TGTGCCAGCAGCGGTCTAGCGGGGGTGAGTAATGAGCAGTTCTTC
TRBV9	.	.	TRBJ1-4	CASSGPSPGAYNEKLFF	TGTGCCAGCAGCGGCCCATCTCCAGGGGCTTATAATGAAAAACTGTTTTTT
TRBV28	.	.	TRBJ1-5	CASTLGRGNQPQHF	TGTGCCAGCACTCTAGGGAGGGGCAATCAGCCCCAGCATTTT